This T cell receptor beta chain comes out of a study of Ad26.COV2.S vaccination and SARS-CoV-2 variants. Study context: Recipients of Ad26.COV2.S got it intramuscularly, once or twice 56 days apart. Study-level results: Analytic work on TCR breadth and depth might have understated the full extent of total T cell responses. Spike-specific TCR breadth was greater in vaccine than placebo recipients.

About this clone itself: The target antigen is unknown.

Treatment noted: some 19 received Ad26.COV2.S at low or high dose, single or two shots; about 5 received placebo; per-sample allocation not given. Day 63 after the first vaccine or placebo injection was the time point for sampling. An adult aged 18-55 years in Boston served as the donor. The CDR3 has 13 amino acids. Germline V gene lookup returns CDR1 LNHDA and CDR2 SQIVND (reference sequence). Trimming cost V 7 bases and J 2 bases, with 9 bases left between them. Sequencing was performed with immunoSEQ multiplex PCR; in TCRdb, only in-frame clones are kept and a portion is missing. The data show 400,000 to 450,000 clones, with approximately 90% seen just once and about 12% held by the top ten.

The source material was peripheral blood, sampled in a trial of Ad26.COV2.S vaccine versus placebo. This receptor was taken from a person between 18 and 59 years old who received the Ad26.COV2.S COVID-19 vaccine or a placebo. V usage is TRBV19 and J usage is TRBJ2-1, with D unresolved. The CDR3, as DNA: TGTGCCAGTACCCGAACGACCTACAATGAGCAGTTCTTC. It is translated as CASTRTTYNEQFF.